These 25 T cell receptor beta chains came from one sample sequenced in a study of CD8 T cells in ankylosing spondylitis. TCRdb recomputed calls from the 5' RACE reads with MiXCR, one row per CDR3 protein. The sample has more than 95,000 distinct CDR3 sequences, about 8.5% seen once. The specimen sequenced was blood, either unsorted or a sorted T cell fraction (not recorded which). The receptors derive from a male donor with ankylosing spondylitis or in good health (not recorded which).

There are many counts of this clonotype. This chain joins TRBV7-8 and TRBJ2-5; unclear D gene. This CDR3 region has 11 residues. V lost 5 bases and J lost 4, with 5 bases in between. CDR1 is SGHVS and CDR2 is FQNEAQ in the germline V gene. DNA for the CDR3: TGTGCCAGCAGCAGGACAGAGACCCAGTACTTC. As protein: CASSRTETQYF.

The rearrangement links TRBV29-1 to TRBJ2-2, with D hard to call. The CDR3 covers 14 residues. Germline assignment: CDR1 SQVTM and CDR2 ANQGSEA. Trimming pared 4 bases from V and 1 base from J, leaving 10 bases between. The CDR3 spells CSVVELGNTGELFF. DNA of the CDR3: TGCAGCGTTGTTGAACTGGGGAACACCGGGGAGCTGTTTTTT.

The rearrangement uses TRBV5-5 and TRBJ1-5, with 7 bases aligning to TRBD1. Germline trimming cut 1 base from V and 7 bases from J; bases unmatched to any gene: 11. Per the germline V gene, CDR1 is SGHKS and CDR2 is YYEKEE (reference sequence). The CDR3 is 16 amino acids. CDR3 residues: CASSLLGPGTDQPQHF. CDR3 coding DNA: TGTGCCAGCAGCTTGTTAGGGCCAGGGACAGACCAGCCCCAGCATTTT.

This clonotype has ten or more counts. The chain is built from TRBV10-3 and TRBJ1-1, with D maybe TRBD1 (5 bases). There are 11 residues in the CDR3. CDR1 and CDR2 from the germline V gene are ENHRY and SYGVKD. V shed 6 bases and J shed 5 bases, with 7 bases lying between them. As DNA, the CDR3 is TGTGCCATCAGAGGGGAAACTGAAGCTTTCTTT. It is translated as CAIRGETEAFF.

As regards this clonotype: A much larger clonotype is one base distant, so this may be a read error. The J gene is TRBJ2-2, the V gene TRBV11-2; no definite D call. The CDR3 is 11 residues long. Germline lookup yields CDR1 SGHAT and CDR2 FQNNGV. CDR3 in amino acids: CVSELAGELFF. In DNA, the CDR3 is TGTGTCAGCGAGCTAGCCGGGGAGCTGTTTTTT.

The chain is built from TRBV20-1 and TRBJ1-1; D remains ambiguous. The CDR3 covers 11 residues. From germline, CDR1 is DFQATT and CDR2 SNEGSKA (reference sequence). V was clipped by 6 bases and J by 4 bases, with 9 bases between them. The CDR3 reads CSAPVSTEAFF. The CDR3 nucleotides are TGCAGTGCCCCCGTTTCCACTGAAGCTTTCTTT.

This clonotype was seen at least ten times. CDR3 nucleotide sequence: TGCGCCAGCAGCACCGGGACGGCTGTCTCCTACGAGCAGTACTTC. Translation gives CASSTGTAVSYEQYF. V and J are TRBV5-1 and TRBJ2-7; D possibly uses TRBD1 or TRBD2 (5 bases each). V lost 4 bases and J 0 bases, leaving 14 bases between the germline ends. The CDR3 covers 15 residues. CDR1 is SGHRS, CDR2 YFSETQ, per germline.

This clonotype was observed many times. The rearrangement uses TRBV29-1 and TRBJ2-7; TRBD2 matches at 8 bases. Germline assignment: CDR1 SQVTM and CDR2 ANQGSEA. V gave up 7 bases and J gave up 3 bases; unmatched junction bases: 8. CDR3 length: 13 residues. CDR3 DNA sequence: TGCAGCGCATCGGGAGGGAACCTCTACGAGCAGTACTTC. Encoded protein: CSASGGNLYEQYF.

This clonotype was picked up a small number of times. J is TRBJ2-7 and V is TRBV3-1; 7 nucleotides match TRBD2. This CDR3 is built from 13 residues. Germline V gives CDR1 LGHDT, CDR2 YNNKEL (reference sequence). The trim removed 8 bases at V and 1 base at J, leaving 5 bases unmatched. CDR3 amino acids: CASGRAYSYEQYF. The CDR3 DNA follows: TGTGCCAGCGGGAGGGCTTATTCCTACGAGCAGTACTTC.

CDR3 residues: CASSLGPGSDGYTF. CDR3 nucleotide sequence: TGTGCCAGCAGCTTGGGCCCCGGGAGTGATGGCTACACCTTC. This chain joins TRBV5-4 and TRBJ1-2, with unresolved D. With 0 bases removed from V and 6 bases from J, the gap between germline ends came to 12 bases. Germline V gene sequence: CDR1 SGHNT, CDR2 YYREEE (reference sequence). The CDR3 length is 14 residues. The complete variable domain, with remaining parts taken from reference TRBV5-4 and TRBJ1-2, reads ETGVTQSPTHLIKTRGQQVTLRCSSQSGHNTVSWYQQALGQGPQFIFQYYREEENGRGNFPPRFSGLQFPNYSSELNVNALELDDSALYLCASSLGPGSDGYTFGSGTRLTVV.

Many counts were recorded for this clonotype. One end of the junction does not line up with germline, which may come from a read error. The CDR3 protein is CASSLEKAGPSGQFF. The CDR3 DNA is TGTGCTAGCAGCTTAGAGAAGGCAGGACCCTCAGGGCAGTTCTTC. This sequence joins TRBV7-7 and TRBJ2-1, with D unresolved. The CDR3 sequence is 15 residues long. Germline lookup yields CDR1 SSHAT and CDR2 FNYEAQ (reference sequence).

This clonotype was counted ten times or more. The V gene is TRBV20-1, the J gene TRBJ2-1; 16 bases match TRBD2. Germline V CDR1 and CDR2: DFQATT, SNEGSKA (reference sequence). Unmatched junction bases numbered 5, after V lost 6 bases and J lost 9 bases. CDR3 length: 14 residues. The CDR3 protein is CSATGTSGRGEQFF. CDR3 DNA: TGCAGTGCAACCGGGACTAGCGGGAGGGGTGAGCAGTTCTTC.

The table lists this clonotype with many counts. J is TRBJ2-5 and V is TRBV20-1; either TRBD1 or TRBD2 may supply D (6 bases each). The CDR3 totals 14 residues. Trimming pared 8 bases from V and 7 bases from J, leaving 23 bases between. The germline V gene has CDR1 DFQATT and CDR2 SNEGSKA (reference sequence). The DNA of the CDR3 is TGCAGTTCCGTGACCGGGACAAGGAGGGGGACCCAGTACTTC. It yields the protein CSSVTGTRRGTQYF.

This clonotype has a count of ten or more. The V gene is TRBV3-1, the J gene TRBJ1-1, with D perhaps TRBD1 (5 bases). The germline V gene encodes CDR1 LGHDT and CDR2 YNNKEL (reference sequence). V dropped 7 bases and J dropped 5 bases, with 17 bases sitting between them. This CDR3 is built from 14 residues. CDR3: CASTVAGLGTEAFF. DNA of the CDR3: TGTGCCAGCACAGTCGCAGGGCTGGGGACTGAAGCTTTCTTT.

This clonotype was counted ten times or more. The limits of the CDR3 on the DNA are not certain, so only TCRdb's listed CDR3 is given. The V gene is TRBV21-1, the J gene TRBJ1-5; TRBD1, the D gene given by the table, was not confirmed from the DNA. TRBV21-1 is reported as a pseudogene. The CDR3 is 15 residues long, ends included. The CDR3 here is CASSKWGWGNQPQHF.

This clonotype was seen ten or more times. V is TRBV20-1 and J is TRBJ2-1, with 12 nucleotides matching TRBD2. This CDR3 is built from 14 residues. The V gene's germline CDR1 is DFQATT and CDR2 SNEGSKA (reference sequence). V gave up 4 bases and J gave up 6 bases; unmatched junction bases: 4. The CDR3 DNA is TGCAGTGCTACTAGCGGGAGGGCCGTCAATGAGCAGTTCTTC. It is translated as CSATSGRAVNEQFF.

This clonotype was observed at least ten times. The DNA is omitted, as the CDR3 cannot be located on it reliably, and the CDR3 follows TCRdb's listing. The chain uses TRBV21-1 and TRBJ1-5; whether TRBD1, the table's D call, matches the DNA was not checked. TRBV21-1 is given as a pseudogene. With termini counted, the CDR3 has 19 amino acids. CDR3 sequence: CASSPLWGQGNYSNQPQHF.

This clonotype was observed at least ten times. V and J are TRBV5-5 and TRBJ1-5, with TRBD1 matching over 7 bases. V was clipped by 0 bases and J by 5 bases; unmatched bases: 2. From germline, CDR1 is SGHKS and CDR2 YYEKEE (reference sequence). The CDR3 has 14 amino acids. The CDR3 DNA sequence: TGTGCCAGCAGCTTGGAGAGGGGGCATCAGCCCCAGCATTTT. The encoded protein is CASSLERGHQPQHF.

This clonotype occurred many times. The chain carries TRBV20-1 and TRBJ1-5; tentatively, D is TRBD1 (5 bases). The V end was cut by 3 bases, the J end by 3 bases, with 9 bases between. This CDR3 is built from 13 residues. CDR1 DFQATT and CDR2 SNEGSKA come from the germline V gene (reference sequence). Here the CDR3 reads CSARDTFNQPQHF. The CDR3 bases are TGCAGTGCTAGGGACACCTTCAATCAGCCCCAGCATTTT.

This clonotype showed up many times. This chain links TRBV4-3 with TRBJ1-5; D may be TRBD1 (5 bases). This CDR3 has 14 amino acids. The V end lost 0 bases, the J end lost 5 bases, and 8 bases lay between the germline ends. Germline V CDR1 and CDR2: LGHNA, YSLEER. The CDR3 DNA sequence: TGCGCCAGCAGCCAAGATCAGGGTTATCAGCCCCAGCATTTT. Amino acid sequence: CASSQDQGYQPQHF.

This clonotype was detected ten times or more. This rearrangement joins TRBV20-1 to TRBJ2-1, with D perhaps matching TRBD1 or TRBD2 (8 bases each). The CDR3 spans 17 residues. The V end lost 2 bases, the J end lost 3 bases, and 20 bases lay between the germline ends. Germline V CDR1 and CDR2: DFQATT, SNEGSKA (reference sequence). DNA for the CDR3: TGCAGTGCTAGACACCGCGGGGGGACAGGCTTCTACAATGAGCAGTTCTTC. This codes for CSARHRGGTGFYNEQFF.

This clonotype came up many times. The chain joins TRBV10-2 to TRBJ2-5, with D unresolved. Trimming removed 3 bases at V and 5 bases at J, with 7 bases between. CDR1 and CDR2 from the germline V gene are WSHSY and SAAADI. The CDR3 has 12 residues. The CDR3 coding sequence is TGCGCCAGCAGTGAACCCCAGGAGACCCAGTACTTC. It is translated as CASSEPQETQYF.

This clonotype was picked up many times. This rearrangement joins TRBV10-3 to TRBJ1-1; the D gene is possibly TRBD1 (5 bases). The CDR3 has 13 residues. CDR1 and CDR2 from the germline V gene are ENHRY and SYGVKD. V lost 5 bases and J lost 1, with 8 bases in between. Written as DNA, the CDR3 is TGTGCCATCAGTCGGGGGGGGAACACTGAAGCTTTCTTT. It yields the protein CAISRGGNTEAFF.

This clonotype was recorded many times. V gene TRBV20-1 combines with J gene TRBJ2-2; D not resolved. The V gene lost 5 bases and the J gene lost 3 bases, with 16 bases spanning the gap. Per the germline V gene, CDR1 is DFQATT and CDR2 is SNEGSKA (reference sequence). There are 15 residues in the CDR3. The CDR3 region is CSAPIVASDTGELFF. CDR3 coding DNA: TGCAGTGCTCCCATCGTGGCGTCGGACACCGGGGAGCTGTTTTTT.

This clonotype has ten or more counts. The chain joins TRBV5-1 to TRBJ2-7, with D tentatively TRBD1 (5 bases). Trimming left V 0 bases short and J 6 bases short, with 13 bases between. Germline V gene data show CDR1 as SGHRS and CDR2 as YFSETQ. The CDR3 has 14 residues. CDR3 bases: TGCGCCAGCAGCTTGGCCGTTGGGGCCTCCGAGCAGTACTTC. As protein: CASSLAVGASEQYF.